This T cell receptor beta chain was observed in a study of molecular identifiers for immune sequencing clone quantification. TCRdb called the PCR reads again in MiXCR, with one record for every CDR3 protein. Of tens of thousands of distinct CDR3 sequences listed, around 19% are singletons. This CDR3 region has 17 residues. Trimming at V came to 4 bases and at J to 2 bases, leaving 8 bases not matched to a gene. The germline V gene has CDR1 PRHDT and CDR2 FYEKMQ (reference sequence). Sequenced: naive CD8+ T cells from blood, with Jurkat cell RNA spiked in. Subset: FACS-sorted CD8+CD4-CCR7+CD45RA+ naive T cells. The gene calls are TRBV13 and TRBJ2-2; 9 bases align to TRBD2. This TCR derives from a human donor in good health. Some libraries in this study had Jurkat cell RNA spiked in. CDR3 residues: CASSSTSLAGNTGELFF. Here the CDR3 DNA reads TGTGCCAGCAGCTCCACCTCCCTAGCGGGAAACACCGGGGAGCTGTTTTTT.